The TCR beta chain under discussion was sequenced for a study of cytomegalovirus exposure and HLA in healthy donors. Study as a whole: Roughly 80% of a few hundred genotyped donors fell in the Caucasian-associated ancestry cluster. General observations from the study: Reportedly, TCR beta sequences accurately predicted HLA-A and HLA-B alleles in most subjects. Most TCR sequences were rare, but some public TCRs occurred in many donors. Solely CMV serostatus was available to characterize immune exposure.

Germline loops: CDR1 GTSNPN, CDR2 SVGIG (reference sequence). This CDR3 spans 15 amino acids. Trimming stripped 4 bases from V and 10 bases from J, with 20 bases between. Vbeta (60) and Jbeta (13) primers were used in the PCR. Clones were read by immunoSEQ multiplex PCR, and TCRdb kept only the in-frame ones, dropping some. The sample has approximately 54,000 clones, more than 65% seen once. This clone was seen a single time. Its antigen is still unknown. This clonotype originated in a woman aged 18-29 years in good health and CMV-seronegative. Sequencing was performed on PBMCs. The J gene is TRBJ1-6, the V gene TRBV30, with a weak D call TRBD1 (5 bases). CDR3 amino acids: CAWNRGDTRGSPLHF. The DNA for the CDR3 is TGTGCCTGGAACCGGGGAGATACCCGGGGGTCACCCCTCCACTTT.